The rows below give T cell receptor beta chains drawn from one sample of a study of T cells after yellow fever vaccination. TCRdb passed the 5' RACE reads through MiXCR, listing each CDR3 protein once. The data show about 26,000 distinct CDR3 sequences, with 4.5% seen just once and around 40% held by the top ten. The specimen comprised PBMCs, either bulk or a sorted T-cell subset (CD4+, CD8+, memory, or dextramer-sorted; not recorded which), sampled on the day of the yellow fever booster vaccination. These receptor sequences come from a man between 18 and 29 years old who received the YFV17D yellow fever vaccine. Each CDR3 is given with its conserved first and last residue. D genes are given only for firm matches. Expanded clones are given a class, and other clones once, few, many or no size at all.

v_gene	abundance	j_gene	d_gene	CDR3nt	CDR3aa
TRBV4-1	few	TRBJ1-5	TRBD1	TGCGCCAGCAGCCCGGGACAGGGAGGTAGAAATCAGCCCCAGCATTTT	CASSPGQGGRNQPQHF
TRBV4-1	many	TRBJ2-5	TRBD1	TGCGCCAGCAGCCAAGGCCTTACGGACAGGCAAGAGACCCAGTACTTC	CASSQGLTDRQETQYF
TRBV5-1	many	TRBJ1-2	NA	TGCGCCAGCAGCTTGGGGGGGGAGGGCCATGGCTACACCTTC	CASSLGGEGHGYTF
TRBV5-6	many	TRBJ1-2	TRBD1	TGTGCCAGCAGCTTGAATACAGGGGTTAACTATGGCTACACCTTC	CASSLNTGVNYGYTF
TRBV7-2	NA	TRBJ2-2	TRBD2	TGTGCCAGCACCCACACTAGCGGCTACACCGGGGAGCTGTTTTTT	CASTHTSGYTGELFF
TRBV27	many	TRBJ1-4	NA	TGTGCCAGCAGCCCCGGGACCCCATGGAAAGAAAAACTGTTTTTT	CASSPGTPWKEKLFF
TRBV10-3	many	TRBJ2-3	TRBD2	TGTGCCATCAGTTCCACTAGCGGGGGGGGCGCAGATACGCAGTATTTT	CAISSTSGGGADTQYF
TRBV24-1	NA	TRBJ1-6	NA	TGTGCCACCAGTGGCTCCTACAGTAATTCACCCCTCCACTTT	CATSGSYSNSPLHF
TRBV20-1	many	TRBJ2-1	NA	TGCAGTGCTAGAGATACAACGAACAATGAGCAGTTCTTC	CSARDTTNNEQFF
TRBV4-3	few	TRBJ2-3	NA	TGCGCCAGCAGACTGGGCGGGGCGAGTACAGATACGCAGTATTTT	CASRLGGASTDTQYF
TRBV7-2	many	TRBJ1-6	TRBD1	TGTGCCAGCAGCATCCGGACAGGCAGGCTCAATTCACCCCTCCACTTT	CASSIRTGRLNSPLHF
TRBV20-1	NA	TRBJ1-4	TRBD1	TGCAGTGCTAGAGATCCGGGCAGGGGGCTCTATAATGAAAAACTGTTTTTT	CSARDPGRGLYNEKLFF
TRBV12-3/TRBV12-4	NA	TRBJ2-3	NA	TGTGCCAGCACCCCTCGGACAACGCAGTATTTT	CASTPRTTQYF
TRBV29-1	many	TRBJ2-1	NA	TGCAGCGTTGCCGATGAGCAGTTCTTC	CSVADEQFF
TRBV7-2	NA	TRBJ1-2	NA	TGTGCCAGCAGCTCCCGAAGGCAGGGCAGCTCCCTCGTTGGCTACACCTTC	CASSSRRQGSSLVGYTF
TRBV10-3	many	TRBJ2-7	NA	TGTGCCATCAGAAAGATACAGGGAGCTGGCGAGCAGTACTTC	CAIRKIQGAGEQYF
TRBV29-1	many	TRBJ2-1	NA	TGCAGCGTTGACCAGGGGAGATTCGGCAATGAGCAGTTCTTC	CSVDQGRFGNEQFF
TRBV20-1	many	TRBJ1-1	NA	TGCAGTGCTAACGGGGGCGCGTTATCCACTGAAGCTTTCTTT	CSANGGALSTEAFF
TRBV15	few	TRBJ2-3	NA	TGTGCCACCAGCAGAGATTCGGTGGATACGCAGTATTTT	CATSRDSVDTQYF
TRBV5-1	many	TRBJ2-2	NA	TGCGCCAGCAGCCTGACAGGGAACACCGGGGAGCTGTTTTTT	CASSLTGNTGELFF
TRBV14	few	TRBJ1-2	NA	TGTGCCAGCAGCCAAGCTCAGGACAGAAGCTATGGCTACACCTTC	CASSQAQDRSYGYTF
TRBV7-8	many	TRBJ1-1	NA	TGTGCCAGCAGCACTAGACAGGCTTTGGGCACTGAAGCTTTCTTT	CASSTRQALGTEAFF
TRBV29-1	NA	TRBJ2-3	NA	TGCAGCCTTAGGGGGGTGAGGGATACGCAGTATTTT	CSLRGVRDTQYF
TRBV5-1	many	TRBJ1-1	NA	TGCGCCAGCAGCTATGGGACACCCCGGTCCCGGATGAACACTGAAGCTTTCTTT	CASSYGTPRSRMNTEAFF
TRBV7-3	many	TRBJ2-3	TRBD2	TGTGCCAGCAGCCTAGGACTAGCGGGGGTGGTAGATACGCAGTATTTT	CASSLGLAGVVDTQYF
TRBV5-1	many	TRBJ2-5	NA	TGCGCCAGCAGCCTGATGGGCCCGGCGGAGACCCAGTACTTC	CASSLMGPAETQYF
TRBV7-9	many	TRBJ2-5	TRBD1	TGTGCCAGCAGCTTAAACGGACAGGGATTGGAGACCCAGTACTTC	CASSLNGQGLETQYF
TRBV28	many	TRBJ2-3	NA	TGTGCCAGCAGTTTTCGATCTGGGGCGAAAGATACGCAGTATTTT	CASSFRSGAKDTQYF
TRBV7-9	many	TRBJ2-3	NA	TGTGCCAGCAGCTTAGGTCTGGGACTTACCACAGATACGCAGTATTTT	CASSLGLGLTTDTQYF
TRBV5-4	few	TRBJ1-2	NA	TGTGCCAGCAGCTTGTCCAGGCTTAACTATGGCTACACCTTC	CASSLSRLNYGYTF
TRBV6-2/TRBV6-3	many	TRBJ2-3	TRBD2	TGTGCCAGCAGTTCCCCGACTAGCGGGGGCACTTATACGCAGTATTTT	CASSSPTSGGTYTQYF
TRBV5-5	few	TRBJ1-5	TRBD1	TGTGCCAGCAGCCCTGCGGACAGGTTAGATAATCAGCCCCAGCATTTT	CASSPADRLDNQPQHF
TRBV7-9	many	TRBJ1-3	NA	TGTGCCAGCAGGGTGACAATGGGAAACACCATATATTTT	CASRVTMGNTIYF
TRBV6-4	many	TRBJ2-1	TRBD2	TGTGCCAGCAGTGATACTAGCGTTTCTGAGCAGTTCTTC	CASSDTSVSEQFF
TRBV20-1	few	TRBJ1-1	NA	TGCAGTCCTATCGGTTCGAACACTGAAGCTTTCTTT	CSPIGSNTEAFF
TRBV4-3	many	TRBJ1-2	TRBD1	TGCGCCAGCAGCCTGGGACAGGTTGTAAACTATGGCTACACCTTC	CASSLGQVVNYGYTF
TRBV2	many	TRBJ2-5	NA	TGTGCCAGCGGGCCAGGGACTCTGTCGGGGAAGACCCAGTACTTC	CASGPGTLSGKTQYF
TRBV7-2	NA	TRBJ1-5	NA	TGTGCCAGCAGCTACGAGGTCAGGGGAGGACAGCCCCAGCATTTT	CASSYEVRGGQPQHF
TRBV20-1	many	TRBJ2-1	TRBD2	TGCAGTGCTACCATAGCGGGGGGGAACAACAATGAGCAGTTCTTC	CSATIAGGNNNEQFF
TRBV28	many	TRBJ2-3	NA	TGTGCCAGCAGTTTTTTAGAAGTTAGCACAGATACGCAGTATTTT	CASSFLEVSTDTQYF
TRBV5-1	many	TRBJ2-2	NA	TGCGCCAGCAGCTTGGGAGGGACTTCGAACACCGGGGAGCTGTTTTTT	CASSLGGTSNTGELFF
TRBV7-9	many	TRBJ2-2	NA	TGTGCCAGCAGCATCCCTCGGCGTGTCGGAGGCACCGGGGAGCTGTTTTTT	CASSIPRRVGGTGELFF
TRBV10-3	many	TRBJ2-5	NA	TGTGCCACCCGCCGGGCCCAAGAGACCCAGTACTTC	CATRRAQETQYF
TRBV11-2	NA	TRBJ2-3	NA	TGTGCCAGCAGCTTCCCTCTTCGTGGCACAGATACGCAGTATTTT	CASSFPLRGTDTQYF
TRBV29-1	many	TRBJ2-7	TRBD1	TGCAGCGTTGCACCCCGACAGGGGGCCTACGAGCAGTACTTC	CSVAPRQGAYEQYF
TRBV6-5	few	TRBJ2-3	TRBD2	TGTGCCAGCAGTTACTCTCGGCCGGGGGGGGCGCATGGCACAGATACGCAGTATTTT	CASSYSRPGGAHGTDTQYF
TRBV5-1	many	TRBJ2-2	NA	TGCGCCAGCAGCTTGGCTGCAGGGTTTGCCGGGGAGCTGTTTTTT	CASSLAAGFAGELFF
TRBV2	NA	TRBJ2-1	TRBD2	TGTGCCAGCAGTGGGGGACTAGCGGGAGGGGAGCAGTTCTTC	CASSGGLAGGEQFF
TRBV15	few	TRBJ1-2	NA	TGTGCCACCAGCATCGTTCCTCACATCTATGGCTACACCTTC	CATSIVPHIYGYTF
TRBV10-3	many	TRBJ1-1	NA	TGTGCCATCAGTGAAGACGTAGGGTGGGCTGAAGCTTTCTTT	CAISEDVGWAEAFF
TRBV6-5	many	TRBJ1-2	NA	TGTGCCAGCAGTCCCTGGGGGGGCGCGGGTGGCTACACCTTC	CASSPWGGAGGYTF
TRBV12-3/TRBV12-4	NA	TRBJ1-3	NA	TGTGCCAGCAGTTTCCGGGACGTCAGCAACTCTGGAAACACCATATATTTT	CASSFRDVSNSGNTIYF
TRBV12-3/TRBV12-4	many	TRBJ1-1	NA	TGTGCCAGCCGTGTGGGGGGGATGAGCACTGAAGCTTTCTTT	CASRVGGMSTEAFF
TRBV6-5	many	TRBJ1-2	NA	TGTGCCAGCAGAGAACTGGGGGAGAACCTCTATGGCTACACCTTC	CASRELGENLYGYTF
TRBV12-3/TRBV12-4	NA	TRBJ1-1	TRBD1	TGTGCCAGCACCCTAGGACAGGGGGCTTTCTTT	CASTLGQGAFF
TRBV5-1	many	TRBJ1-1	NA	TGCGCCAGCAGCTCAGGGGTAGGGGGGAACACTGAAGCTTTCTTT	CASSSGVGGNTEAFF
TRBV20-1	many	TRBJ2-1	TRBD1	TGCAGTGCCCCCAGGACAGGGCTTGGGTCCTACAATGAGCAGTTCTTC	CSAPRTGLGSYNEQFF
TRBV5-1	NA	TRBJ2-1	NA	TGCGCCAGCAGCTTGTTGTCCGGGAATGAGCAGTTCTTC	CASSLLSGNEQFF